Sequencing of this TCR beta chain was carried out in a study of blood T cell repertoires in COVID-19. The data were produced by immunoSEQ multiplex PCR, yet TCRdb's version contains in-frame clones alone and is incomplete. The sample carries roughly 230,000 clones, more than 75% recorded once. The CDR3 consists of 14 residues. With V trimmed by 5 bases and J by 6 bases, 9 bases remained unmatched. Germline values: CDR1 MNHEY, CDR2 SVGAGI. The rearrangement uses TRBV6-5 and TRBJ1-1; TRBD1 agrees at 7 bases. The sample was peripheral blood. This receptor was obtained from a man in his forties with acute or convalescent COVID-19. The CDR3 DNA reads TGTGCCAGCAGTACTCACACAGGGGAGGCTGAAGCTTTCTTT. It yields the protein CASSTHTGEAEAFF.